These 19 T cell receptor beta chains share one sample of origin, sequenced in a study of Tregs in tolerant kidney transplant recipients. Clones were sequenced by immunoSEQ multiplex PCR, and TCRdb holds only the in-frame ones, with some missing. The repertoire includes 200,000 to 300,000 clones, 84% of them detected once, and under 0.65% sits in the top ten. Sample: CD4+ T cells from blood. The origin of the receptors is a human donor in good health.

The chain joins TRBV5-1 to TRBJ2-1; 8 bases align to TRBD2. Germline-derived CDR1 and CDR2 are SGHRS and YFSETQ. V gave up 3 bases and J gave up 3 bases; unmatched junction bases: 11. This CDR3 comprises 17 residues. The DNA of the CDR3 is TGCGCCAGCAGCTCCTCCCTTGGGAGCGGGGGCTACAATGAGCAGTTCTTC. Its protein product is CASSSSLGSGGYNEQFF.

This clone was observed a single time. The chain links TRBV9 to TRBJ2-5; 8 bases align to TRBD2. The CDR3 is 13 residues long. Per the germline V gene, CDR1 is SGDLS and CDR2 is YYNGEE. With 6 bases clipped from V and 5 bases from J, the junction kept 6 bases outside the gene matches. CDR3 DNA: TGTGCCAGCAACCGACTAGCGTCGGAGACCCAGTACTTC. Protein product: CASNRLASETQYF. Using reference TRBV9 and TRBJ2-5 for the parts outside the CDR3, the full variable domain is DSGVTQTPKHLITATGQRVTLRCSPRSGDLSVYWYQQSLDQGLQFLIQYYNGEERAKGNILERFSAQQFPDLHSELNLSSLELGDSALYFCASNRLASETQYFGPGTRLLVL.

The chain couples TRBV25-1 to TRBJ1-5; D is ambiguous. Germline V gene lookup returns CDR1 MGHDK and CDR2 SYGVNS. The CDR3 has 17 amino acids. V lost 1 base to trimming and J lost 4 bases, with 17 bases between them. The CDR3, as DNA: TGTGCCAGCAGTGAATCGGCCTATGTCACCCCTAATCAGCCCCAGCATTTT. Encoded protein: CASSESAYVTPNQPQHF. Looking up the rest from reference TRBV25-1 and TRBJ1-5 gives the full variable domain: EADIYQTPRYLVIGTGKKITLECSQTMGHDKMYWYQQDPGMELHLIHYSYGVNSTEKGDLSSESTVSRIRTEHFPLTLESARPSHTSQYLCASSESAYVTPNQPQHFGDGTRLSIL.

V is TRBV11-2 and J is TRBJ1-1, with a weak D call TRBD1 (6 bases). This CDR3 has 14 amino acids. Germline V gene lookup returns CDR1 SGHAT and CDR2 FQNNGV. V was cut by 4 bases and J by 3 bases, with 12 bases left in between. The chain's CDR3 is CASSSNRAHTEAFF. The CDR3 coding sequence is TGTGCCAGCAGCTCAAACAGGGCGCACACTGAAGCTTTCTTT.

V is TRBV12-5 and J is TRBJ2-5; a weak D match, TRBD1 (6 bases). V lost 9 bases and J lost 9, with 17 bases in between. This CDR3 has 12 amino acids. Germline V lookup: CDR1 LGHNT, CDR2 FRNRAP. The CDR3 sequence: CASGGQQGAQYF. The CDR3 nucleotides are TGTGCTAGCGGAGGACAGCAAGGGGCCCAGTACTTC. The variable domain in full, completed from reference TRBV12-5 and TRBJ2-5, reads DARVTQTPRHKVTEMGQEVTMRCQPILGHNTVFWYRQTMMQGLELLAYFRNRAPLDDSGMPKDRFSAEMPDATLATLKIQPSEPRDSAVYFCASGGQQGAQYFGPGTRLLVL.

The chain couples TRBV27 to TRBJ1-4; D not certain. This CDR3 is 14 amino acids long. The germline gives CDR1 MNHEY, CDR2 SMNVEV (reference sequence). V was trimmed by 4 bases and J by 3 bases, leaving 9 bases between them. The CDR3 loop is CASSWSRANEKLFF. The CDR3 bases are TGTGCCAGCAGTTGGTCGAGGGCTAATGAAAAACTGTTTTTT. Supplemented by reference TRBV27 and TRBJ1-4, the full variable domain reads EAQVTQNPRYLITVTGKKLTVTCSQNMNHEYMSWYRQDPGLGLRQIYYSMNVEVTDKGDVPEGYKVSRKEKRNFPLILESPSPNQTSLYFCASSWSRANEKLFFGSGTQLSVL.

This clone was detected only a few times. The V call is TRBV4-2, the J call TRBJ1-2; 7 bases agree with TRBD1. This CDR3 contains 15 residues. The V gene end was trimmed by 1 base and the J gene end by 4 bases; junction bases not matched to a gene: 6. Germline V lookup: CDR1 LGHNA, CDR2 YNFKEQ. The CDR3 DNA reads TGTGCCAGCAGCCAAGCCCTAGGGACAGCCTATGGCTACACCTTC. As protein: CASSQALGTAYGYTF.

DNA for the CDR3: TGCGCCAGCGGCCCGCGGGGGGCGAACACCGGGGAGCTGTTTTTT. Its protein product is CASGPRGANTGELFF. The chain employs TRBV5-1 and TRBJ2-2; 8 positions agree with TRBD2. V was clipped by 7 bases and J by 0 bases; unmatched bases: 5. The CDR3 is made up of 15 amino acids. Germline V gives CDR1 SGHRS, CDR2 YFSETQ.

The chain is built from TRBV18 and TRBJ1-1, with D perhaps TRBD1 (5 bases). In germline, CDR1 is KGHSH, CDR2 LQKENI. This CDR3 contains 12 residues. Trimming removed 3 bases from V and 11 bases from J, with 13 bases in between. CDR3 amino acids: CASSPGDRPAFF. The CDR3 bases are TGTGCCAGCTCACCGGGGGACCGGCCGGCTTTCTTT.

Worth noting for this clone: At the DNA level, this CDR3 is encoded by other sequences in the same sample as well. The rearrangement joins TRBV6-5 to TRBJ1-1, with 7 bases lining up with TRBD1. With V trimmed by 6 bases and J by 3 bases, 7 bases remained unmatched. Germline-derived CDR1 and CDR2 are MNHEY and SVGAGI. The CDR3 is 14 amino acids. CDR3 loop: CASSRQGRDTEAFF. DNA for the CDR3: TGTGCCAGCAGCAGACAGGGTCGGGACACTGAAGCTTTCTTT.

The gene calls are TRBV12-5 and TRBJ2-7; 7 nucleotides agree with TRBD1. CDR1 LGHNT and CDR2 FRNRAP come from the germline V gene. This CDR3 has 17 residues. Trimming at V came to 1 base and at J to 3 bases, leaving 12 bases not matched to a gene. CDR3 coding DNA: TGTGCTAGTGGTTTGGACGGACTTATCAGACAGGGCTACGAGCAGTACTTC. It yields the protein CASGLDGLIRQGYEQYF.

This clone was recorded once. V gene TRBV6-6 combines with J gene TRBJ2-1; 7 nucleotides agree with TRBD2. CDR1 is MNHNY, CDR2 SVGAGI, per germline (reference sequence). The CDR3 has 16 residues. Losses at the gene ends were 5 bases for V and 5 bases for J; bases not matched to a gene: 12. The CDR3 DNA follows: TGTGCCAGCAGTCCCTGGGGCGGGAGAAGAAACAATGAGCAGTTCTTC. It encodes CASSPWGGRRNNEQFF.

The rearrangement joins TRBV6-1 to TRBJ2-7; D gene ambiguous. The V end lost 2 bases, the J end lost 0 bases, and 11 bases lay between the germline ends. The CDR3 is 15 residues long. Germline V gene sequence: CDR1 MNHNS, CDR2 SASEGT. The CDR3 DNA reads TGTGCCAGCAGTGAATACTCTGTGGGCTCCTACGAGCAGTACTTC. Its protein product is CASSEYSVGSYEQYF.

This chain links TRBV18 with TRBJ1-3; D is unclear. V was shortened by 3 bases and J by 0 bases, with 9 bases between the two germline ends. Germline CDR1 is KGHSH and CDR2 is LQKENI. The CDR3 sequence is 15 residues long. The CDR3: CASSPLSGSGNTIYF. The DNA of the CDR3 is TGTGCCAGCTCACCCCTATCAGGCTCTGGAAACACCATATATTTT.

This chain connects TRBV7-6 to TRBJ2-5; 8 bases fit TRBD2. This CDR3 spans 15 amino acids. With V trimmed by 3 bases and J by 3 bases, 6 bases remained unmatched. The germline gives CDR1 SGHVS, CDR2 FNYEAQ. The CDR3 DNA reads as TGTGCCAGCAGCTTGCAAGGGCGGGGGGAAGAGACCCAGTACTTC. This translates into CASSLQGRGEETQYF.

The chain couples TRBV11-3 to TRBJ2-1; 8 nucleotides agree with TRBD1. V lost 3 bases to trimming and J lost 6 bases; unmatched junction nucleotides: 4. CDR1 is SGHNT, CDR2 YENEEA, per germline. This CDR3 has 14 amino acids. The CDR3 DNA reads TGTGCCAGCAGCTTGGGGACAGGAATCAATGAGCAGTTCTTC. It translates to CASSLGTGINEQFF.

Written as DNA, the CDR3 is TGTGCCAGCAGCCCCCCCCTTGGCAGGCGGGCCACCGGGGAGCTGTTTTTT. This gives the protein CASSPPLGRRATGELFF. The chain joins TRBV9 to TRBJ2-2, with a tentative D call TRBD2 (5 bases). The CDR3 length is 17 residues. The ends were cut back, 4 bases at V and 4 bases at J, with 20 bases in the middle. Germline-derived CDR1 and CDR2 are SGDLS and YYNGEE.

The rearrangement joins TRBV10-1 to TRBJ2-7; D is undetermined. V gave up 3 bases and J gave up 5 bases, with 8 bases separating them. The germline CDR1 and CDR2 sequences are WNHNN and SYGVQD (reference sequence). The CDR3 is 12 amino acids. The CDR3 is CASSDITDEQYF. The CDR3, as DNA: TGCGCCAGCAGTGACATTACCGACGAGCAGTACTTC.

The rearrangement links TRBV21-1 to TRBJ1-3. TRBV21-1 is a pseudogene. The length of the CDR3 is 13 residues. The CDR3 sequence: CASPRRGGNTIYF. In nucleotides, the CDR3 is TGTGCCAGCCCGCGGAGGGGGGGAAACACCATATATTTT.